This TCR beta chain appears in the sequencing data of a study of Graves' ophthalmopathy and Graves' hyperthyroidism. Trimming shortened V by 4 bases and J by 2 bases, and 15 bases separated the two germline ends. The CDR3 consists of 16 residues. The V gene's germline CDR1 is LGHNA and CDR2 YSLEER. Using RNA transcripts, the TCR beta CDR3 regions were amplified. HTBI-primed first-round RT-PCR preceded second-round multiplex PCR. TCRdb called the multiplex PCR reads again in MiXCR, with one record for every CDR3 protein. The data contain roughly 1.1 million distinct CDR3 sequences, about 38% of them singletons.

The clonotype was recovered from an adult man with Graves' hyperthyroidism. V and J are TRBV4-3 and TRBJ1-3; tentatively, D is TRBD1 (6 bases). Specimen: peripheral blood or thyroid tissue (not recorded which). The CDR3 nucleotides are TGCGCCAGCAGCCCAGGGGTCGGTTCAACTGGAAACACCATATATTTT. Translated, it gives CASSPGVGSTGNTIYF.